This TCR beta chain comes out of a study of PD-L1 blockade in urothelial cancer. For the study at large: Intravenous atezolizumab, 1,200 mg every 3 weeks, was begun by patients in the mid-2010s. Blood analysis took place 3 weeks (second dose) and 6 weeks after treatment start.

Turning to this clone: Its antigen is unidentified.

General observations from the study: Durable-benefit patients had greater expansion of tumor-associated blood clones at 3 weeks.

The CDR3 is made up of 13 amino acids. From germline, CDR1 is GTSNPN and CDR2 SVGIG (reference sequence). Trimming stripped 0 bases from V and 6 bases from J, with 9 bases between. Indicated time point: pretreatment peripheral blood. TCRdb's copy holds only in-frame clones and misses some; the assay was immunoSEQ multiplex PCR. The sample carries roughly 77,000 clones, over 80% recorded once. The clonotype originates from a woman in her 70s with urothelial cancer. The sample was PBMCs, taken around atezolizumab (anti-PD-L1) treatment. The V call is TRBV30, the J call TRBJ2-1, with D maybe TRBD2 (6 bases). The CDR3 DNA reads TGTGCCTGGAGTGTTGGGGGAGGCAATGAGCAGTTCTTC. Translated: CAWSVGGGNEQFF. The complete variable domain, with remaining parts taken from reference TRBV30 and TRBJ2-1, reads SQTIHQWPATLVQPVGSPLSLECTVEGTSNPNLYWYRQAAGRGLQLLFYSVGIGQISSEVPQNLSASRPQDRQFILSSKKLLLSDSGFYLCAWSVGGGNEQFFGPGTRLTVL.